What follows is one T cell receptor (beta chain) and its context. What it binds is not known. The data originate from a study of blood T cells in healthy people across ages. V lost 0 bases to trimming and J lost 6 bases, with 3 bases between them. The CDR3 spans 11 residues. Germline V lookup: CDR1 GTSNPN, CDR2 SVGIG (reference sequence). Using a J-beta primer mix together with a sample-barcoded 5' primer, a second PCR was run for roughly 6 to 12 cycles. A 12-random-nucleotide template-switch adaptor tagged each cDNA molecule. Via MiXCR, TCRdb re-called the 5' RACE reads, giving one row per CDR3 protein. Of about 1.5 million distinct CDR3 sequences in the sample, approximately 42% were seen once. Study-level points and caveats: Long-lived donors exceeded aged donors in naive CD4+ cells and diversity.

There were healthy Caucasian individuals from Russia, aged about 6 to 95, serving as donors. Isolated per sample were at least 6 million PBMCs. This receptor was identified in a young woman in good health. The specimen was blood. This rearrangement joins TRBV30 to TRBJ1-3; D is uncertain. This CDR3 reads CAWSVINTIYF. For the CDR3, the DNA is TGTGCCTGGAGTGTAATAAACACCATATATTTT.